The 9 T cell receptor beta chains reported below all come from one sample, sequenced in a study of cytomegalovirus exposure and HLA in healthy donors. Measured with immunoSEQ multiplex PCR; TCRdb has only the in-frame clones, and not every one. The table has about 280,000 clones, approximately 87% seen once. Sequenced: PBMCs. Source of these receptors: a young woman in good health and CMV-seronegative.

This clone was counted a few times. The chain has TRBV28 and TRBJ1-1; weak D call: TRBD1 (6 bases). Trimming shortened V by 6 bases and J by 0 bases, and 11 bases separated the two germline ends. The germline CDR1 and CDR2 sequences are MDHEN and SYDVKM. This CDR3 is 14 amino acids long. The CDR3 loop reads CASSRTGLNTEAFF. Written as DNA, the CDR3 is TGTGCCAGCAGCCGAACAGGGCTGAACACTGAAGCTTTCTTT.

CDR3 in DNA: TGTGCCAGCAGGGGGGAGGGAGTTGGGGAGCTGTTTTTT. Protein sequence: CASRGEGVGELFF. The rearrangement uses TRBV28 and TRBJ2-2; TRBD2 aligns across 7 bases. V shed 6 bases and J 8 bases; nucleotides not matched to a gene: 6. The CDR3 has 13 amino acids. Germline V gives CDR1 MDHEN, CDR2 SYDVKM.

The chain uses TRBV6-4 and TRBJ2-1; 11 bases agree with TRBD2. CDR3 length equals 17 residues. Trimming cost V 10 bases and J 4 bases; bases outside gene matches: 15. Germline-derived CDR1 and CDR2 are MRHNA and SNTAGT. The CDR3 loop reads CAIKNRLGTSGYNEQFF. CDR3 DNA sequence: TGTGCCATCAAGAATCGACTAGGGACTAGCGGTTACAATGAGCAGTTCTTC.

This clone turned up a few times. V gene TRBV7-9 combines with J gene TRBJ1-2; 9 nucleotides agree with TRBD1. The V and J ends lost 5 bases and 6 bases, in that order; junction bases with no gene match: 10. Germline assignment: CDR1 SEHNR and CDR2 FQNEAQ (reference sequence). The CDR3 consists of 15 residues. The CDR3 sequence is CASSQGTGITHGYTF. CDR3 coding DNA: TGTGCCAGCAGCCAAGGGACAGGGATAACCCATGGCTACACCTTC.

This clone was detected only a few times. The chain carries TRBV7-2 and TRBJ2-7, with a weak D call TRBD2 (6 bases). The V end was cut by 5 bases, the J end by 2 bases, with 16 bases between. CDR3 length: 15 residues. The germline gives CDR1 SGHTA, CDR2 FQGNSA. The DNA of the CDR3 is TGTGCCAGCAGCATAGGGCGGGAACGACCCTACGAGCAGTACTTC. Its protein is CASSIGRERPYEQYF.

This clone was counted at least ten times. The V and J genes are TRBV19 and TRBJ2-3; D gene unclear. V was pared by 4 bases and J by 0 bases, with 8 bases between. Germline V CDR1 and CDR2: LNHDA, SQIVND (reference sequence). This CDR3 has 14 residues. Written as DNA, the CDR3 is TGTGCCAGTAGTAGCAAGACTAGCACAGATACGCAGTATTTT. This codes for CASSSKTSTDTQYF.

The chain employs TRBV11-1 and TRBJ1-2, with TRBD1 identical over 10 bases. Looked up from germline, CDR1 is SGHAT and CDR2 is FQDESV (reference sequence). CDR3 length: 17 amino acids. Germline trimming cut 4 bases from V and 0 bases from J; bases unmatched to any gene: 8. The CDR3 here is CASSSGTGAPTNYGYTF. CDR3 bases: TGTGCCAGCAGCTCCGGGACAGGGGCCCCGACTAACTATGGCTACACCTTC.

The CDR3 protein is CASHPGQSSYEQYF. CDR3 DNA sequence: TGTGCCAGCCACCCAGGACAGAGCTCCTACGAGCAGTACTTC. The genes are TRBV28 and TRBJ2-7; tentatively, D is TRBD1 (6 bases). Trimming removed 8 bases at V and 0 bases at J, with 14 bases between. The CDR3 is 14 residues long. Germline assignment: CDR1 MDHEN and CDR2 SYDVKM.

This clone has only a few counts. The chain is built from TRBV28 and TRBJ2-7, with 8 bases matching TRBD2. Germline values: CDR1 MDHEN, CDR2 SYDVKM. Trimming cost V 6 bases and J 6 bases; bases outside gene matches: 7. The CDR3 sequence is 13 residues long. In DNA form, the CDR3 reads TGTGCCAGCAGGCGGGAGGCCCCCCTCGAGCAGTACTTC. This codes for CASRREAPLEQYF.